A single sample gave rise to the 12 T cell receptor beta chains below, sequenced in a study of a mutant IDH1 vaccine in newly diagnosed glioma. These receptors' targets are unknown. Sample time point: week 35, safety follow-up. Vaccinated patients received 300 ug of mutant IDH1 20-mer peptide per dose, with topical imiquimod. Profiled with immunoSEQ multiplex PCR; TCRdb holds only in-frame clones, not every one. The table includes tens of thousands of clones, roughly four fifths detected once. Sample: PBMCs, taken from a glioma patient whose treatment included an IDH1 peptide vaccine. These receptors were obtained from a man aged 45-65 years with glioma.

V is TRBV5-6 and J is TRBJ2-7; D assignment may be TRBD1 or TRBD2 (5 bases each). Germline V CDR1 and CDR2: SGHDT, YYEEEE. The V end lost 1 base, the J end lost 1 base, and 12 bases lay between the germline ends. The length of the CDR3 is 15 residues. CDR3 in DNA: TGTGCCAGCAGCTTGTACGGGACGGGGTCCTACGAGCAGTACTTC. This encodes CASSLYGTGSYEQYF. Full variable domain (outside the CDR3, taken from reference TRBV5-6 and TRBJ2-7): DAGVTQSPTHLIKTRGQQVTLRCSPKSGHDTVSWYQQALGQGPQFIFQYYEEEERQRGNFPDRFSGHQFPNYSSELNVNALLLGDSALYLCASSLYGTGSYEQYFGPGTRLTVT.

The V call is TRBV6-6, the J call TRBJ2-7; TRBD1 aligns across 7 bases. The V and J ends lost 4 bases and 2 bases, in that order; junction bases with no gene match: 8. The CDR3 sequence is 15 residues long. Looked up from germline, CDR1 is MNHNY and CDR2 is SVGAGI (reference sequence). This CDR3 is CASSLPPGQTYEQYF. The CDR3 DNA is TGTGCCAGCAGTTTACCCCCGGGACAGACCTACGAGCAGTACTTC.

This chain links TRBV18 with TRBJ2-2, with 8 bases matching TRBD1. The CDR3 loop spans 16 amino acids. The germline gives CDR1 KGHSH, CDR2 LQKENI. V shed 5 bases and J 0 bases; nucleotides not matched to a gene: 5. Here the CDR3 reads CASSNNRGSNTGELFF. The CDR3 DNA sequence: TGTGCCAGCTCAAACAACAGGGGGTCGAACACCGGGGAGCTGTTTTTT.

The rearrangement links TRBV6-6 to TRBJ1-1; 7 nucleotides line up with TRBD1. From germline, CDR1 is MNHNY and CDR2 SVGAGI (reference sequence). V trimming: 6 bases; J trimming: 10 bases; junction bases outside the gene matches: 2. This CDR3 has 10 residues. CDR3 loop: CASSHRGAFF. In DNA, the CDR3 is TGTGCCAGCAGCCACAGGGGAGCTTTCTTT.

Only a few counts were recorded for this clone. The J gene is TRBJ1-1, the V gene TRBV18; D uncertain. This CDR3 contains 13 residues. The germline V gene encodes CDR1 KGHSH and CDR2 LQKENI. V was cut by 1 base and J by 3 bases, with 6 bases left in between. The CDR3 protein is CASSPLADTEAFF. The CDR3 bases are TGTGCCAGCTCACCACTCGCAGACACTGAAGCTTTCTTT.

This chain uses TRBV10-3 with TRBJ2-1, with 12 nucleotides matching TRBD1. Germline V CDR1 and CDR2: ENHRY, SYGVKD. There are 17 residues in the CDR3. Trimming removed 1 base from V and 9 bases from J; junction bases left unmatched: 10. The chain's CDR3 is CAISEFPGTGGQGEQFF. In DNA, the CDR3 is TGTGCCATCAGTGAGTTTCCGGGGACAGGGGGCCAGGGTGAGCAGTTCTTC.

The CDR3 is CASGFLGNTEAFF. The CDR3 coding sequence is TGTGCCAGCGGATTTTTAGGGAACACTGAAGCTTTCTTT. V is TRBV6-5 and J is TRBJ1-1; no reliable D call. The CDR3 is made up of 13 amino acids. Per the germline V gene, CDR1 is MNHEY and CDR2 is SVGAGI. V was cut by 8 bases and J by 1 base, with 11 bases left in between.

The DNA of the CDR3 is TGTGCCAGCAGCCAGGCCTTTGGAAACACCATATATTTT. Translated: CASSQAFGNTIYF. V and J are TRBV4-2 and TRBJ1-3; D call uncertain. Germline loops: CDR1 LGHNA, CDR2 YNFKEQ. The ends were cut back, 3 bases at V and 3 bases at J, with 6 bases in the middle. The CDR3 spans 13 residues.

This clone appeared once. CDR3 sequence reads: CASSSQGGEQYF. The CDR3 coding sequence is TGTGCCAGCAGCTCCCAGGGAGGCGAGCAGTACTTC. The gene calls are TRBV5-4 and TRBJ2-7, with D possibly matching TRBD2 (6 bases). The CDR3 is 12 residues long. Trimming removed 3 bases at V and 6 bases at J, with 10 bases between. Germline V gene data show CDR1 as SGHNT and CDR2 as YYREEE (reference sequence).

The chain joins TRBV10-3 to TRBJ2-3, with 8 bases that match TRBD2. Germline V CDR1 and CDR2: ENHRY, SYGVKD. V lost 6 bases and J lost 0; bases outside the gene matches: 5. CDR3 length: 15 amino acids. The CDR3 spells CAISGERGSTDTQYF. In DNA, the CDR3 is TGTGCCATCAGCGGAGAGCGGGGGAGCACAGATACGCAGTATTTT.

This sequence joins TRBV27 and TRBJ1-4; 8 positions agree with TRBD1. The CDR3 is 15 residues long. The V gene's germline CDR1 is MNHEY and CDR2 SMNVEV (reference sequence). Trimming took 4 bases from V and 7 from J; bases not matched to a gene: 8. CDR3 amino acids: CASSSQGVESEKLFF. CDR3 sequence (DNA): TGTGCCAGCAGTTCACAGGGGGTTGAGAGTGAAAAACTGTTTTTT. The variable domain in full, with the rest retrieved from reference TRBV27 and TRBJ1-4, is EAQVTQNPRYLITVTGKKLTVTCSQNMNHEYMSWYRQDPGLGLRQIYYSMNVEVTDKGDVPEGYKVSRKEKRNFPLILESPSPNQTSLYFCASSSQGVESEKLFFGSGTQLSVL.

The J gene is TRBJ1-1, the V gene TRBV7-9; TRBD1 matches at 10 bases. In germline, CDR1 is SEHNR, CDR2 FQNEAQ (reference sequence). J was trimmed by 7 bases and V by 4 bases; bases with no gene match: 3. The CDR3 has 13 amino acids. CDR3: CASSWDRGDEAFF. The CDR3 DNA reads TGTGCCAGCAGCTGGGACAGGGGAGATGAAGCTTTCTTT.